Listed below are T cell receptor beta chains from one sample, sequenced in a study of blood T cell repertoires in COVID-19. Method: immunoSEQ multiplex PCR; TCRdb's copy keeps in-frame clones and lacks some. The sample lists about 64,000 clones, roughly 88% occurring once. The sequencing input was peripheral blood. The receptors were sampled from a woman aged 60 to 75 with COVID-19, enrolled during active disease. CDR3s include the opening cysteine and the closing phenylalanine or tryptophan. D genes are given only for firm matches. Clone size is stated in some rows and not others, as once, few, many or a class when expanded.

J gene | V gene | D gene | clone size | CDR3 DNA | CDR3 protein
TRBJ2-7 | TRBV11-3 | . | few | TGTGCCAGCAGCGCACCGGGTCCACACCTCTACGAGCAGTACTTC | CASSAPGPHLYEQYF
TRBJ2-2 | TRBV28 | . | . | TGTGCCAGCAGGTTCAGGGGGAACACCGGGGAGCTGTTTTTT | CASRFRGNTGELFF
TRBJ1-4 | TRBV3-1/TRBV3-2 | TRBD1 | . | TGTGCCAGCAGCCTATCCGGGACAGTGGCCAATGAAAAACTGTTTTTT | CASSLSGTVANEKLFF
TRBJ2-3 | TRBV19 | TRBD2 | . | TGTGCCAGTAGCCCGACTAGCGATCCACAGACTACGCAGTATTTT | CASSPTSDPQTTQYF
TRBJ2-1 | TRBV7-9 | . | . | TGTGCCAGCAGCTTAGAACTAGGGAGCATCGATGAGCAGTTCTTC | CASSLELGSIDEQFF
TRBJ1-6 | TRBV4-3 | TRBD1 | . | TGCGCCAGCAGCCAAGATCTTAAAGGACAGGGCGATTCACCCCTCCACTTT | CASSQDLKGQGDSPLHF
TRBJ2-7 | TRBV4-1 | . | . | TGCGCCAGCAGCCAAGTCTCGGCAGGGGTCGGCGAGCAGTACTTC | CASSQVSAGVGEQYF
TRBJ2-7 | TRBV5-6 | TRBD2 | . | TGTGCCAGCAGCGTTTGGACTAGCGGGGCGGGAGAGCAGTACTTC | CASSVWTSGAGEQYF
TRBJ1-4 | TRBV2 | . | . | TGTGCCAGCAGTGACCCCCCCCAGGAAGAAAAACTGTTTTTT | CASSDPPQEEKLFF
TRBJ2-1 | TRBV4-3 | . | few | TGCGCCAGCAGCCGAGGAAGCGGGACAGGCAATGAGCAGTTCTTC | CASSRGSGTGNEQFF
TRBJ2-7 | TRBV6-5 | TRBD2 | . | TGTGCCAGCAGGGGACTAGCGGGAGACTACGAGCAGTACTTC | CASRGLAGDYEQYF
TRBJ2-1 | TRBV30 | . | . | TGTGCCTGGAGTATGGGAGGTAATGAGCAGTTCTTC | CAWSMGGNEQFF
TRBJ1-2 | TRBV24-1 | TRBD1 | . | TGTGCCACCAGTGGTCGACAGGGGGCTGGCTACACCTTC | CATSGRQGAGYTF
TRBJ2-3 | TRBV9 | . | . | TGTGCCAGCAGCGTAGCAGGGGCGGCAGATACGCAGTATTTT | CASSVAGAADTQYF
TRBJ1-2 | TRBV6-5 | . | . | TGTGCCAGCAGTTACGATTTAGCTAACTATGGCTACACCTTC | CASSYDLANYGYTF